This T cell receptor beta chain emerged from a study of blood T cell repertoires in COVID-19 (TCRdb year 2020). For context, the study as a whole: The collaborator samples originated in the United States, Italy and Spain and spanned the acute and convalescent phases of COVID-19. Deeply sampled blood TCRbeta repertoires from subjects exposed to, actively infected with, or recovered from COVID-19 were included in the dataset. The sample metadata nearly always contained a de-identified subject ID, COVID-19 status, age in years and sex. The samples were drawn from the first 160 participants of the ongoing ImmuneRACE study and from some 1,300 subjects provided by 6 global collaborators. The prospective study material was composed of cDNA or gDNA derived from T cells, B-cell-depleted T cells, or PBMCs. The repertoires were released in a freely available public database meant as a resource for research on the immune response to SARS-CoV-2. Where available, HLA class I and class II types were taken from metadata supplied by the sample provider and were not determined by assay-based typing.

Notes on this clone: This clone's antigen is unknown. Within one base of it there is no much larger clone, and no base qualities were kept.

Participants in the prospective study were aged roughly 18 to 89 years, lived in 20 to 25 United States geographic areas, and enrolled through a virtual design. In the prospective study, participants were assigned to cohorts based on the clinical history participants reported in a screening survey and a study questionnaire. Each participant in the prospective study had whole blood, serum and a nasopharyngeal or oropharyngeal swab collected by mobile phlebotomists. Over a roughly two-month period, participants in the prospective study had the option of providing additional blood draws and questionnaires. Blood samples from the prospective study were shipped frozen or at room temperature prior to DNA extraction. Study-wide conclusions, independent of this receptor: The quantity of clinical and demographic metadata differed by source and by participant and was supplied without curation.

The immunoSEQ Assay, a bias-controlled multiplex PCR, was used to amplify TCRbeta CDR3 regions from genomic DNA. In the paper's pipeline: Within the assay, amplification of reference gene primers was used to estimate how many nucleated cells each sample contained. To quantify the absolute abundance of each unique TCRbeta CDR3 rearrangement, sequence reads were collapsed and filtered. For each sample, productive Simpson clonality was calculated by taking the square root of Simpson's diversity index across productive rearrangements. Here the immuneACCESS table is served through TCRdb, limited to in-frame sequences with V and J called. Missing clones are a known gap in these copies; in checked studies unresolved V genes cover under half, and the rest lacks a known reason. From that table come the V and J calls and clone size; the DNA was used to work out D and trimming. Within this sample are fewer than 350,000 clones, with around 90% of them counted one time only. Clones ranked in the top ten supply over 2% of the sample.

Trimmed from V: 6 bases; trimmed from J: 6 bases; junction bases lacking a gene match: 5. The CDR3 spans 12 residues, from the cysteine through the phenylalanine. The sequence is cut down to CDR3 DNA, 36 bases in frame from base 1. CDR1 and CDR2, per the germline V gene, are MDHEN and SYDVKM. The chain is encoded by TRBV28 joined to TRBJ2-7, with 7 bases in between that match TRBD1. Sequences were obtained from PBMCs or T cells enriched from blood (not recorded which). The sequence was collected from a woman aged 40-49 years with acute COVID-19. This receptor has the CDR3 CASRSAGGEQYF. Read as DNA, the sequence is TGTGCCAGCAGATCTGCAGGGGGCGAGCAGTACTTC.